This TCR beta chain was profiled in a study of blood T cell repertoires in COVID-19 (dated by TCRdb to 2020 to 2021). Study-level background: Samples covering the acute and convalescent phases of COVID-19 were provided by collaborators in the United States, Italy and Spain. The prospective study material was composed of cDNA or gDNA derived from T cells, B-cell-depleted T cells, or PBMCs. Deeply sampled blood TCRbeta repertoires from subjects exposed to, actively infected with, or recovered from COVID-19 were included in the dataset. The repertoires were released in a freely available public database intended as a resource for research on the immune response to SARS-CoV-2. The samples were drawn from two sources: the first 160 participants of the ongoing ImmuneRACE study, and fewer than 1,500 subjects contributed by 6 global collaborators. Sample metadata almost always included a de-identified subject ID, COVID-19 status, age in years and sex. Where available, HLA class I and class II types were taken from metadata supplied by the sample provider and were not determined by assay-based typing. Overall results and qualifications from the work: Clinical and demographic metadata were provided uncurated, with the amount varying by source and participant.

The immunoSEQ Assay, a bias-controlled multiplex PCR, was used to amplify TCRbeta CDR3 regions from genomic DNA. Per the source publication's procedure: The number of nucleated cells in each sample was estimated by amplification of reference gene primers within the assay. Sequence reads were collapsed and filtered to measure the absolute abundance of every unique TCRbeta CDR3 rearrangement. For each sample, productive Simpson clonality was calculated as the square root of Simpson's diversity index over productive rearrangements. Not all clones reach the TCRdb copy of this immuneACCESS table, which keeps in-frame sequences only. Checked studies attribute under half of the gap to unresolved V genes and leave the rest unexplained. The V and J calls and clone size come from that table; D and trimming were worked out from the DNA. The sample table shows about 190,000 clones, and around 90% are seen once. 5.5% to 7.5% of the sample is taken by the ten largest.

The germline V gene encodes CDR1 SNHLY and CDR2 FYNNEI. V and J are trimmed by 4 bases and 10 bases, and the gene matches miss 7 bases of the junction. There are 14 amino acids in the CDR3, from cysteine to phenylalanine inclusive. The entry retains the CDR3 DNA only, 42 bases that are in frame from base 1. For this clone: No antigen is known for it. No per-base quality is available; no much larger clone lies one base away.

The collaborating institutions used their own protocols to collect whole blood in K2EDTA tubes. Collaborator samples were shipped for TCRbeta analysis as frozen whole blood, isolated PBMCs, or DNA extracted from either sample type. The sequenced material came from peripheral blood. This clonotype was obtained from a middle-aged man with acute or convalescent COVID-19. The chain uses TRBV2 and TRBJ2-1; 10 central bases correspond to TRBD1. The CDR3 amino acid sequence is: CASSAGTGVWEQFF. The DNA sequence follows: TGTGCCAGCAGTGCCGGGACAGGGGTATGGGAGCAGTTCTTC.